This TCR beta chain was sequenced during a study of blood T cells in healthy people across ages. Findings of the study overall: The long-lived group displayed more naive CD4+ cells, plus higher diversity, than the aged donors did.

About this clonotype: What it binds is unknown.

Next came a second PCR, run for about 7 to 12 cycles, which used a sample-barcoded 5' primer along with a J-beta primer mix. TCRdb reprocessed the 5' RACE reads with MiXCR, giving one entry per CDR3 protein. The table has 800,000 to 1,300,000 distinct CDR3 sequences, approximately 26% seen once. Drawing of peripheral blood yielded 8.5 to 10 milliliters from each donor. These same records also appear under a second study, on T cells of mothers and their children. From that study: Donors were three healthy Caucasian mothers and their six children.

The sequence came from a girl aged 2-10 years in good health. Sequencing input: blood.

The CDR3: CASSFSGLGDYEQYF. Written as DNA, the CDR3 is TGTGCCAGCAGTTTCTCGGGCCTAGGCGACTACGAGCAGTACTTC. This sequence joins TRBV28 and TRBJ2-7; the D is unclear. This CDR3 has 15 amino acids. Trimming stripped 3 bases from V and 3 bases from J, with 15 bases between. Germline V CDR1 and CDR2: MDHEN, SYDVKM. Variable domain in full (rest from reference TRBV28 and TRBJ2-7): DVKVTQSSRYLVKRTGEKVFLECVQDMDHENMFWYRQDPGLGLRLIYFSYDVKMKEKGDIPEGYSVSREKKERFSLILESASTNQTSMYLCASSFSGLGDYEQYFGPGTRLTVT.